This T cell receptor (beta chain) was recorded in a study of siplizumab effects on memory and regulatory T cells. Sequencing used immunoSEQ multiplex PCR; TCRdb keeps in-frame clones, though not all of them. This table holds roughly 7,100 clones, about a third found once. In its sample, this clone is medium-sized. The antigen is not known. In the mixed lymphocyte reaction, cells were cocultured for 6 days at 37°C. The V end lost 2 bases, the J end lost 6 bases, and 16 bases lay between the germline ends. The CDR3 has 14 residues. Per germline, CDR1 GTSNPN and CDR2 SVGIG (reference sequence). The specimen was CFSE-low (dividing) CD8+ T cells sorted from an allogeneic mixed lymphocyte reaction. The V call is TRBV30, the J call TRBJ1-1; D unclear. The receptor comes from a human donor in good health; the cells came from an allogeneic mixed lymphocyte reaction. Here the CDR3 DNA reads TGTGCCTGGAGTCTGGATTCGGAAGACGCTGAAGCTTTCTTT. It yields the protein CAWSLDSEDAEAFF.